These 32 T cell receptor beta chains were sequenced from one sample in a study of beta chain features in type 1 diabetes. Sequenced material consisted of expressed TCRB transcripts (all of the isolated RNA was reverse transcribed). Assay: immunoSEQ multiplex PCR; the TCRdb copy retains only in-frame clones and omits some. Here the sample spans 350,000 to 400,000 clones, roughly 16% being singletons. The specimen sequenced was naive CD4+ T cells from blood. The receptor set was obtained from a woman aged 18-29 years in good health.

This clone came up a few times. In DNA form, the CDR3 reads TGTGCCAGCTCACGAGACCAGATGAGTCAGGGATGGGGCTACACCTTC. It yields the protein CASSRDQMSQGWGYTF. The chain combines TRBV18 with TRBJ1-2; perhaps TRBD1 as D (5 bases). Germline CDR1 and CDR2: KGHSH and LQKENI. The CDR3 has 16 amino acids. Deletions cut 4 bases from V and 8 bases from J, with 23 bases between.

This clone was counted a few times. The rearrangement joins TRBV19 to TRBJ2-3; 7 bases line up with TRBD1. V dropped 7 bases and J dropped 1; count of bases not matched to a gene: 5. In germline, CDR1 is LNHDA, CDR2 SQIVND (reference sequence). This CDR3 is built from 14 residues. The CDR3 sequence is CASTPGGGTDTQYF. The CDR3 DNA reads TGTGCCAGTACCCCAGGGGGTGGCACAGATACGCAGTATTTT.

This clone was found a few times. The J gene is TRBJ2-6, the V gene TRBV5-1, with 8 bases lining up with TRBD1. The CDR3 extends over 18 amino acids. Losses at the gene ends were 1 base for V and 2 bases for J; bases not matched to a gene: 8. In germline, CDR1 is SGHRS, CDR2 YFSETQ. The CDR3 DNA reads as TGCGCCAGCAGCTTGAACCACAGGGGGATGGCTGGGGCCAACGTCCTGACTTTC. Translated: CASSLNHRGMAGANVLTF.

The chain has TRBV7-9 and TRBJ1-5; D perhaps matches TRBD1 (5 bases). V was clipped by 5 bases and J by 4 bases, with 9 bases between them. Looked up from germline, CDR1 is SEHNR and CDR2 is FQNEAQ (reference sequence). This CDR3 is 13 amino acids long. The CDR3, as DNA: TGTGCCAGCAGCCACAGGAGTAATCAGCCCCAGCATTTT. Protein: CASSHRSNQPQHF. Filled out from reference TRBV7-9 and TRBJ1-5, the complete variable domain reads DTGVSQNPRHKITKRGQNVTFRCDPISEHNRLYWYRQTLGQGPEFLTYFQNEAQLEKSRLLSDRFSAERPKGSFSTLEIQRTEQGDSAMYLCASSHRSNQPQHFGDGTRLSIL.

The V and J genes are TRBV4-2 and TRBJ2-1, with 11 bases that match TRBD2. The CDR3 has 17 residues. Germline values: CDR1 LGHNA, CDR2 YNFKEQ. The V and J ends lost 1 base and 4 bases, in that order; junction bases with no gene match: 6. The CDR3 loop reads CASSQGGGTSGYNEQFF. The CDR3 nucleotides read TGTGCCAGCAGCCAAGGGGGGGGGACTAGCGGTTACAATGAGCAGTTCTTC.

This clone was recorded a few times. The V gene is TRBV15, the J gene TRBJ1-1; no clear D gene. Per the germline V gene, CDR1 is LNHNV and CDR2 is YYDKDF (reference sequence). V gave up 3 bases and J gave up 0 bases, with 8 bases separating them. The CDR3 consists of 14 residues. For the CDR3, the DNA is TGTGCCACCAGCAGGGCCCCGCTGAACACTGAAGCTTTCTTT. Encoded protein: CATSRAPLNTEAFF.

CDR3 DNA sequence: TGTGCCAGCAGCCCGGGACAGGGCGGGGAGCTGTTTTTT. This sequence encodes CASSPGQGGELFF. V usage is TRBV28 and J usage is TRBJ2-2, with 9 bases that match TRBD1. Germline lookup yields CDR1 MDHEN and CDR2 SYDVKM. The CDR3 has 13 residues. Trimming took 6 bases from V and 7 from J; bases not matched to a gene: 3.

This clone has a handful of counts. This chain connects TRBV2 to TRBJ2-3; 9 bases align to TRBD1. Germline V gene lookup returns CDR1 SNHLY and CDR2 FYNNEI. This CDR3 spans 15 amino acids. J was trimmed by 4 bases and V by 6 bases; bases with no gene match: 8. The CDR3 DNA follows: TGTGCCAGCAGCCCCTTGACAGGGGGTGCAGATACGCAGTATTTT. The encoded protein is CASSPLTGGADTQYF. Complete variable domain (other parts from reference TRBV2 and TRBJ2-3): EPEVTQTPSHQVTQMGQEVILRCVPISNHLYFYWYRQILGQKVEFLVSFYNNEISEKSEIFDDQFSVERPDGSNFTLKIRSTKLEDSAMYFCASSPLTGGADTQYFGPGTRLTVL.

This chain joins TRBV11-2 and TRBJ2-1; tentatively, D is TRBD1 (6 bases). The germline V gene has CDR1 SGHAT and CDR2 FQNNGV. The CDR3 totals 14 residues. Trimming pared 8 bases from V and 3 bases from J, leaving 14 bases between. The CDR3 spells CASVKGQNYNEQFF. The DNA for the CDR3 is TGTGCCAGCGTAAAGGGACAAAACTACAATGAGCAGTTCTTC.

This clone was counted a few times. The chain couples TRBV30 to TRBJ1-4; no firm D call. Germline assignment: CDR1 GTSNPN and CDR2 SVGIG (reference sequence). The length of the CDR3 is 13 residues. V gave up 4 bases and J gave up 5 bases, with 11 bases separating them. The CDR3 loop is CAWTRRGNEKLFF. CDR3 nucleotides: TGTGCCTGGACCCGGAGAGGGAATGAAAAACTGTTTTTT.

The chain couples TRBV2 to TRBJ1-5, with 8 bases fitting TRBD1. The CDR3 is 15 residues long. V trimming: 5 bases; J trimming: 1 base; junction bases outside the gene matches: 4. Germline CDR1 reads SNHLY; CDR2 reads FYNNEI. The CDR3 DNA reads TGTGCCAGCAGTAGGACAGGGTTCAGCAATCAGCCCCAGCATTTT. Its protein is CASSRTGFSNQPQHF.

This clone has a handful of counts. The chain employs TRBV5-1 and TRBJ2-1; TRBD2 might be the D (6 bases). CDR1 and CDR2 from the germline V gene are SGHRS and YFSETQ. There are 12 residues in the CDR3. Trimming pared 5 bases from V and 12 bases from J, leaving 15 bases between. CDR3 loop: CASSYPPSAQFF. The CDR3 region has the DNA TGCGCCAGCAGTTATCCGCCTAGCGCGCAGTTCTTC. The complete variable domain, with remaining parts taken from reference TRBV5-1 and TRBJ2-1, reads KAGVTQTPRYLIKTRGQQVTLSCSPISGHRSVSWYQQTPGQGLQFLFEYFSETQRNKGNFPGRFSGRQFSNSRSEMNVSTLELGDSALYLCASSYPPSAQFFGPGTRLTVL.

This clone was seen a few times. The chain links TRBV5-1 to TRBJ2-5, with D possibly matching TRBD2 (5 bases). V was cut by 3 bases and J by 3 bases, with 15 bases left in between. The CDR3 totals 15 residues. Germline loops: CDR1 SGHRS, CDR2 YFSETQ. The CDR3 nucleotides are TGCGCCAGCAGCTATCGGATAGCGTCAAAAGAGACCCAGTACTTC. Protein sequence: CASSYRIASKETQYF. The full variable domain, completed using reference TRBV5-1 and TRBJ2-5, is KAGVTQTPRYLIKTRGQQVTLSCSPISGHRSVSWYQQTPGQGLQFLFEYFSETQRNKGNFPGRFSGRQFSNSRSEMNVSTLELGDSALYLCASSYRIASKETQYFGPGTRLLVL.

This chain joins TRBV29-1 and TRBJ1-5, with D uncertain. The CDR3 extends over 13 amino acids. V lost 4 bases to trimming and J lost 2 bases, with 9 bases between them. The germline gives CDR1 SQVTM, CDR2 ANQGSEA. The CDR3 is CSVGLAGNQPQHF. DNA of the CDR3: TGCAGCGTTGGCCTAGCCGGCAATCAGCCCCAGCATTTT.

The V and J genes are TRBV28 and TRBJ2-4, with 7 positions matching TRBD1. With V trimmed by 4 bases and J by 6 bases, 6 bases remained unmatched. The CDR3 spans 14 residues. CDR1 and CDR2 from the germline V gene are MDHEN and SYDVKM. CDR3 in DNA: TGTGCCAGCAGTTCCCGCCACAGGGGAAACATTCAGTACTTC. Amino acid sequence: CASSSRHRGNIQYF.

Points on this clone: This same CDR3 is encoded by further DNA sequences in the sample. The DNA for the CDR3 is TGTGCCTGGAGCGGGACTAGCGGCTACAATGAGCAGTTCTTC. It encodes CAWSGTSGYNEQFF. The chain links TRBV30 to TRBJ2-1, with 11 bases aligning to TRBD2. The CDR3 is 14 amino acids. Germline CDR1 is GTSNPN and CDR2 is SVGIG (reference sequence). V dropped 3 bases and J dropped 3; count of bases not matched to a gene: 1. The whole variable domain, remainder taken from reference TRBV30 and TRBJ2-1, is SQTIHQWPATLVQPVGSPLSLECTVEGTSNPNLYWYRQAAGRGLQLLFYSVGIGQISSEVPQNLSASRPQDRQFILSSKKLLLSDSGFYLCAWSGTSGYNEQFFGPGTRLTVL.

The gene calls are TRBV5-1 and TRBJ2-7; the match to TRBD1 covers 7 bases. The CDR3 consists of 14 residues. Germline CDR1 SGHRS, CDR2 YFSETQ. V was clipped by 4 bases and J by 3 bases; unmatched bases: 7. The CDR3 region is CASSPRDSVYEQYF. As DNA, the CDR3 is TGCGCCAGCAGCCCCCGGGACAGCGTCTACGAGCAGTACTTC.

The CDR3 region has the DNA TGTGCCAGCAGCTTGGCCGGACTAGCGTCCTACAATGAGCAGTTCTTC. Translated: CASSLAGLASYNEQFF. This sequence joins TRBV5-4 and TRBJ2-1, with 9 bases lining up with TRBD2. In germline, CDR1 is SGHNT, CDR2 YYREEE (reference sequence). V lost 0 bases and J lost 1; bases outside the gene matches: 2. There are 16 residues in the CDR3.

This chain joins TRBV27 and TRBJ2-1; unclear D gene. Trimming took off 2 bases at V and 0 bases at J, with 11 bases between the two ends. This CDR3 region has 16 residues. Germline V gene sequence: CDR1 MNHEY, CDR2 SMNVEV (reference sequence). The CDR3 region is CASSLRPWSSYNEQFF. In DNA form, the CDR3 reads TGTGCCAGCAGTTTACGACCCTGGAGCTCCTACAATGAGCAGTTCTTC.

This chain links TRBV2 with TRBJ2-5; 7 nucleotides line up with TRBD2. Germline loops: CDR1 SNHLY, CDR2 FYNNEI. The CDR3 extends over 15 amino acids. With 11 bases clipped from V and 5 bases from J, the junction kept 17 bases outside the gene matches. In DNA form, the CDR3 reads TGTGCCGGGGGGGGACCGGGGATCGCGGGGGAGACCCAGTACTTC. Translation: CAGGGPGIAGETQYF. The full variable domain, in which reference TRBV2 and TRBJ2-5 provide the parts outside the CDR3, is EPEVTQTPSHQVTQMGQEVILRCVPISNHLYFYWYRQILGQKVEFLVSFYNNEISEKSEIFDDQFSVERPDGSNFTLKIRSTKLEDSAMYFCAGGGPGIAGETQYFGPGTRLLVL.

The chain carries TRBV5-1 and TRBJ2-1; 16 bases agree with TRBD2. J was trimmed by 3 bases and V by 3 bases; bases with no gene match: 6. The germline V gene encodes CDR1 SGHRS and CDR2 YFSETQ. This CDR3 has 18 amino acids. In nucleotides, the CDR3 is TGCGCCAGCAGCTCGGGACTAGCGGGAGGGCCGAGCTACAATGAGCAGTTCTTC. This codes for CASSSGLAGGPSYNEQFF.

The gene calls are TRBV27 and TRBJ1-2; TRBD1 agrees at 8 bases. V lost 8 bases, J lost 4 bases, and 6 bases stayed unmatched. The CDR3 has 13 residues. Germline CDR1 and CDR2: MNHEY and SMNVEV (reference sequence). This chain's CDR3 is CASWRQGTYGYTF. CDR3 coding DNA: TGTGCCAGCTGGAGACAGGGGACCTATGGCTACACCTTC.

This clone has a handful of counts. This chain joins TRBV28 and TRBJ2-7, with a weak D call TRBD2 (6 bases). V shed 8 bases and J shed 7 bases, with 21 bases lying between them. The germline V gene has CDR1 MDHEN and CDR2 SYDVKM. The CDR3 has 14 residues. The DNA of the CDR3 is TGTGCCAGCTGCCTCGGGGGAGGTTTGTGGGAGCAGTACTTC. Residues: CASCLGGGLWEQYF.

This clone has a handful of counts. V usage is TRBV4-2 and J usage is TRBJ2-5; 10 bases are shared with TRBD1. CDR1 is LGHNA and CDR2 is YNFKEQ in the germline V gene. The junction had 5 bases not matched to a gene; V was cut back by 5 bases and J by 5 bases. This CDR3 is built from 14 residues. The CDR3 coding sequence is TGTGCCAGCAGCACATGGACAGGGGGGGAGACCCAGTACTTC. It encodes CASSTWTGGETQYF.

This clone occurred a few times. The chain combines TRBV2 with TRBJ2-1; D is unclear. The CDR3 length is 13 residues. The V gene lost 4 bases and the J gene lost 10 bases, with 14 bases spanning the gap. The germline V gene has CDR1 SNHLY and CDR2 FYNNEI. CDR3 DNA: TGTGCCAGCAGTGCTGAGGATCTCGGGGAGCAGTTCTTC. It encodes CASSAEDLGEQFF.

In this sample, this clone turned up a few times. The chain recombines TRBV18 with TRBJ2-7; D possibly corresponds to TRBD1 (5 bases). The germline V and J ends were trimmed by 5 bases and 3 bases, with 14 bases remaining between them. CDR1 KGHSH and CDR2 LQKENI come from the germline V gene. This CDR3 contains 14 residues. The CDR3 loop is CASSRLGAFYEQYF. Here the CDR3 DNA reads TGTGCCAGCTCAAGACTTGGGGCCTTCTACGAGCAGTACTTC.

This clone has just a few counts. The CDR3 nucleotides read TGTGCCAGCCGCCGGGATCCGAACCAGCCCCAGCATTTT. It codes for CASRRDPNQPQHF. The chain carries TRBV28 and TRBJ1-5; D is ambiguous. CDR3 length: 13 residues. Trimming left V 8 bases short and J 7 bases short, with 15 bases between. CDR1 and CDR2 from the germline V gene are MDHEN and SYDVKM.

This chain links TRBV6-4 with TRBJ2-1; a possible D gene is TRBD2 (5 bases). The CDR3 extends over 13 amino acids. Trimming removed 2 bases from V and 3 bases from J, with 5 bases in between. Looked up from germline, CDR1 is MRHNA and CDR2 is SNTAGT. CDR3 loop: CASSDDYYNEQFF. CDR3 nucleotide sequence: TGTGCCAGCAGTGACGACTACTACAATGAGCAGTTCTTC.

The chain uses TRBV29-1 and TRBJ2-5; D might be TRBD1 (6 bases). CDR1 is SQVTM and CDR2 is ANQGSEA in the germline V gene. CDR3 length equals 15 residues. V lost 7 bases and J 3 bases, leaving 21 bases between the germline ends. This chain's CDR3 is CSGDDVGGREETQYF. CDR3 coding DNA: TGCAGCGGGGACGACGTAGGGGGTCGTGAAGAGACCCAGTACTTC.

This clone was counted between two and nine times. This sequence joins TRBV5-1 and TRBJ2-7; 8 bases agree with TRBD2. The CDR3 spans 14 residues. CDR1 is SGHRS, CDR2 YFSETQ, per germline. Trimming cost V 0 bases and J 3 bases; bases outside gene matches: 2. In nucleotides, the CDR3 is TGCGCCAGCAGCTTGGTTAGCGGGGACTACGAGCAGTACTTC. It codes for CASSLVSGDYEQYF.

The V and J genes are TRBV7-2 and TRBJ2-3; tentatively, D is TRBD2 (5 bases). From germline, CDR1 is SGHTA and CDR2 FQGNSA. V lost 2 bases and J lost 6, with 9 bases in between. The CDR3 runs 13 residues. DNA of the CDR3: TGTGCCAGCAGCTTATTTAGCGCTGATACGCAGTATTTT. It codes for CASSLFSADTQYF.

The chain recombines TRBV10-3 with TRBJ2-7; D is perhaps TRBD1 (5 bases). CDR1 and CDR2 from the germline V gene are ENHRY and SYGVKD. The CDR3 runs 13 residues. Trimming left V 10 bases short and J 2 bases short, with 15 bases between. CDR3 nucleotides: TGTGCCACCATGGGGCGAGGAACCTACGAGCAGTACTTC. This translates into CATMGRGTYEQYF.